A selection of T cell receptor beta chains follows, all from one sample in a study of shared clonotypes between healthy human individuals. Some clones are missing from TCRdb's copy, which holds only in-frame ones; the method was immunoSEQ multiplex PCR. Altogether about 1.5 million clones are present, 98% being singletons, with the ten largest covering roughly 0.4%. Material for sequencing was naive CD4+ T cells sorted from blood. These receptors came from a man aged 30 to 39 in good health. CDR3s include the opening cysteine and the closing phenylalanine or tryptophan. D genes are given only for firm matches. Not every row has a clone size; where given, it reads once, few, many or a size class.

v_call	clone_size	j_call	cdr3_length	d_call	cdr3_aa	cdr3_nt
TRBV11-2	-	TRBJ1-2	14	-	CASSLGRSNYGYTF	TGTGCCAGCAGCTTAGGTCGGAGCAACTATGGCTACACCTTC
TRBV4-2	-	TRBJ2-2	17	TRBD2	CASSQVVAGENTGELFF	TGTGCCAGCAGCCAAGTCGTAGCGGGAGAAAACACCGGGGAGCTGTTTTTT
TRBV29-1	-	TRBJ2-1	17	-	CSVEYLRSGSSYNEQFF	TGCAGCGTTGAATATCTTAGGTCAGGGAGCTCCTACAATGAGCAGTTCTTC
TRBV4-2	-	TRBJ1-3	17	-	CASSQGARVRSGNTIYF	TGTGCCAGCAGCCAAGGGGCCCGGGTAAGGTCTGGAAACACCATATATTTT
TRBV11-2	-	TRBJ2-1	15	TRBD2	CASSTKRETYNEQFF	TGTGCCAGCAGCACCAAGCGGGAAACCTACAATGAGCAGTTCTTC
TRBV28	once	TRBJ2-1	14	-	CASSFHREGNEQFF	TGTGCCAGCAGTTTTCACAGGGAGGGTAATGAGCAGTTCTTC
TRBV27	-	TRBJ2-3	11	-	CASRDLGTQYF	TGTGCCAGCAGGGACTTAGGTACGCAGTATTTT
TRBV2	-	TRBJ1-5	14	TRBD1	CASSDDRGNQPQHF	TGTGCCAGCAGTGACGACAGGGGCAATCAGCCCCAGCATTTT
TRBV27	-	TRBJ1-1	14	-	CASSSRVLGSQAFF	TGTGCCAGCAGCTCCAGGGTCCTCGGCTCCCAAGCTTTCTTT
TRBV14	-	TRBJ2-2	13	-	CASSPWGLGELFF	TGTGCCAGCAGCCCCTGGGGCCTAGGGGAGCTGTTTTTT
TRBV13	-	TRBJ1-2	12	-	CASSFPGAGYTF	TGTGCCAGCAGCTTTCCGGGGGCCGGCTACACCTTC
TRBV9	-	TRBJ2-1	15	TRBD2	CASTLAELSYNEQFF	TGTGCCAGCACGCTAGCGGAGCTCTCCTACAATGAGCAGTTCTTC
TRBV4-1	-	TRBJ2-3	17	TRBD2	CASRDPTSGRAEDTQYF	TGCGCCAGCAGGGATCCGACTAGCGGGAGGGCGGAAGATACGCAGTATTTT
TRBV9	once	TRBJ2-1	15	TRBD2	CASSSLAGGPNEQFF	TGTGCCAGCAGCTCCCTAGCGGGAGGGCCCAATGAGCAGTTCTTC
TRBV6-5	-	TRBJ2-7	14	-	CASSDSQGLNEQYF	TGTGCCAGCAGTGACTCCCAGGGTTTAAACGAGCAGTACTTC
TRBV10-3	-	TRBJ2-7	15	-	CATGGEGDSPIGQYF	TGTGCCACAGGGGGGGAGGGAGACTCGCCTATTGGGCAGTACTTC
TRBV18	-	TRBJ2-5	14	-	CASSVTAIGETQYF	TGTGCCAGCTCAGTTACAGCTATCGGAGAGACCCAGTACTTC
TRBV23-1	-	TRBJ2-5	16	TRBD1	CASSQSRTGGQETQYF	TGCGCCAGCAGTCAATCGAGGACAGGGGGTCAGGAGACCCAGTACTTC
TRBV7-2	-	TRBJ1-2	16	TRBD1	CASSPARDRGNYGYTF	TGTGCCAGCAGCCCAGCGCGGGACAGGGGGAACTATGGCTACACCTTC
TRBV11-2	-	TRBJ2-1	15	-	CASNFMRSSYNEQFF	TGTGCCAGCAACTTCATGCGGAGCTCCTACAATGAGCAGTTCTTC
TRBV7-3	-	TRBJ2-3	11	-	CASSQGDTQYF	TGTGCCAGCAGCCAAGGAGATACGCAGTATTTT
TRBV29-1	-	TRBJ1-1	13	-	CSVYLNPNTEAFF	TGCAGCGTTTACTTAAACCCGAACACTGAAGCTTTCTTT
TRBV6-1	-	TRBJ2-3	16	TRBD2	CASSESSSGRVDTQYF	TGTGCCAGCAGTGAATCGTCTAGCGGGAGAGTAGATACGCAGTATTTT
TRBV12-5	-	TRBJ2-2	12	-	CASGIVTGELFF	TGTGCTAGTGGAATAGTGACCGGGGAGCTGTTTTTT
TRBV5-4	-	TRBJ2-1	13	-	CASSGILANEQFF	TGTGCCAGCAGCGGAATTCTAGCGAACGAGCAGTTCTTC
TRBV29-1	-	TRBJ2-5	12	TRBD2	CSACGGDETQYF	TGCAGCGCCTGCGGGGGGGACGAGACCCAGTACTTC
TRBV5-4	-	TRBJ2-7	14	TRBD1	CASSLGDRVHEQYF	TGTGCCAGCAGCTTGGGGGACAGGGTCCACGAGCAGTACTTC
TRBV5-1	once	TRBJ2-1	19	TRBD2	CASSLDPSIRTSGRNEQFF	TGCGCCAGCAGCTTGGACCCCTCTATCAGGACTAGCGGGAGGAATGAGCAGTTCTTC
TRBV9	-	TRBJ2-5	15	TRBD1	CASSVGQGGKETQYF	TGTGCCAGCAGCGTAGGACAGGGGGGGAAAGAGACCCAGTACTTC
TRBV7-2	-	TRBJ1-1	15	TRBD1	CASSQWWAGGTEAFF	TGTGCCAGCAGCCAATGGTGGGCAGGGGGCACTGAAGCTTTCTTT
TRBV11-3	once	TRBJ2-7	13	-	CASSPEGRQYLYF	TGTGCCAGCAGCCCAGAGGGTCGTCAGTATTTGTACTTC
TRBV5-1	-	TRBJ2-1	16	-	CASSFGGLSSYNEQFF	TGCGCCAGCAGCTTTGGGGGATTAAGCTCCTACAATGAGCAGTTCTTC
TRBV6-1	-	TRBJ1-1	16	-	CASSEDLGFGDTEAFF	TGTGCCAGCAGTGAAGATTTGGGGTTTGGGGACACTGAAGCTTTCTTT
TRBV2	-	TRBJ2-5	15	TRBD2	CASSEALGGGETQYF	TGTGCCAGCAGTGAAGCGCTTGGGGGAGGGGAGACCCAGTACTTC
TRBV19	-	TRBJ1-2	12	-	CASMGWTYGYTF	TGTGCCAGTATGGGATGGACGTATGGCTACACCTTC
TRBV2	-	TRBJ1-4	13	-	CASLGQTNEKLFF	TGTGCCAGCCTAGGGCAGACGAATGAAAAACTGTTTTTT
TRBV6-4	-	TRBJ1-5	19	TRBD1	CASSDSSPWTGASNQPQHF	TGTGCCAGCAGTGACTCGAGTCCTTGGACAGGCGCGAGCAATCAGCCCCAGCATTTT
TRBV7-8	-	TRBJ2-1	15	-	CASSFLGNPYNEQFF	TGTGCCAGCAGCTTTCTTGGGAACCCCTACAATGAGCAGTTCTTC
TRBV28	-	TRBJ2-6	16	-	CASKPRQSSGANVLTF	TGTGCCAGCAAACCTCGACAGTCCTCTGGGGCCAACGTCCTGACTTTC
TRBV10-2	-	TRBJ1-2	14	TRBD1	CASSNGQGFHGYTF	TGCGCCAGCAGTAACGGACAGGGGTTTCATGGCTACACCTTC
TRBV28	-	TRBJ1-4	14	-	CASSATVSREKLFF	TGTGCCAGCAGTGCGACAGTCTCTCGAGAAAAACTGTTTTTT